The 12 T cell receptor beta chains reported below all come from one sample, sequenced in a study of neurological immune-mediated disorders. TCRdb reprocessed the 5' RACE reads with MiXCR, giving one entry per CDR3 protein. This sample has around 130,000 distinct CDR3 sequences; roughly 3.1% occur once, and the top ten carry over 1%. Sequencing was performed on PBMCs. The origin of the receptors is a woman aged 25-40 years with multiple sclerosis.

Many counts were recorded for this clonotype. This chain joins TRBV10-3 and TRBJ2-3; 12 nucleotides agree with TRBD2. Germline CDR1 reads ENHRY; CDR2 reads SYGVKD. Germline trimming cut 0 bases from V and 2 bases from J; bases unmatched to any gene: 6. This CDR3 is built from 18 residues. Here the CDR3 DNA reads TGTGCCATCAGTGAGTCCAAACTAGCGGGGGGCCTCACAGATACGCAGTATTTT. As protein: CAISESKLAGGLTDTQYF.

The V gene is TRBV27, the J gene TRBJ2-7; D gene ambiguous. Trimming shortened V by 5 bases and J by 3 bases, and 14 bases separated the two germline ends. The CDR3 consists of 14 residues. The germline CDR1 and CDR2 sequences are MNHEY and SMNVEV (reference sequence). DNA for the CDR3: TGTGCCAGCAGTCCACCCGACAACCGCTACGAGCAGTACTTC. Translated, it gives CASSPPDNRYEQYF.

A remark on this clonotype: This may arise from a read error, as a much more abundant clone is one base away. The CDR3 DNA reads TGTGCCAGCAGTTACAGGCTGCGCACAGATAAGCAGTATTTT. As protein: CASSYRLRTDKQYF. The chain employs TRBV6-6 and TRBJ2-3, with no clear D. Per germline, CDR1 MNHNY and CDR2 SVGAGI (reference sequence). The CDR3 spans 14 residues.

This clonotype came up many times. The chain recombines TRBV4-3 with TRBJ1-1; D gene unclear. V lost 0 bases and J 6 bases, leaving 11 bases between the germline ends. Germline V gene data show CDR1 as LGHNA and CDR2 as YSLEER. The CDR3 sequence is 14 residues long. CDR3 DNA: TGCGCCAGCAGCCAAGATTTGCCTATGCCTGAAGCTTTCTTT. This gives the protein CASSQDLPMPEAFF.

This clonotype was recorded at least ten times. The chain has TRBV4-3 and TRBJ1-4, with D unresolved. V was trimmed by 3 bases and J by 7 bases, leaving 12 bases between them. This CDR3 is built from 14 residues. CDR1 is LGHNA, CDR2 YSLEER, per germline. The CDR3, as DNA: TGCGCCAGCAGCCAGGAACAGAGGGCTGAAAAACTGTTTTTT. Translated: CASSQEQRAEKLFF.

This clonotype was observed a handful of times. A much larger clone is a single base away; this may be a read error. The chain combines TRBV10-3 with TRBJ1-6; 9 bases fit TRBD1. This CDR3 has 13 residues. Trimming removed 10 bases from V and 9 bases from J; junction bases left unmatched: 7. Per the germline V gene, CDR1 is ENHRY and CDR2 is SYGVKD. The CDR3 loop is CANDGTGSSPLHF. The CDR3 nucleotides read TGTGCCAACGACGGGACAGGGAGTTCACCCCTCCACTTT.

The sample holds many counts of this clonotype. In DNA form, the CDR3 reads TGCGCCAGCAGCTTGGAAGGCCATCAGCCCCAGCATTTT. This encodes CASSLEGHQPQHF. The V and J genes are TRBV5-1 and TRBJ1-5; no definite D call. This CDR3 spans 13 amino acids. The V gene lost 0 bases and the J gene lost 5 bases, with 6 bases spanning the gap. Germline lookup yields CDR1 SGHRS and CDR2 YFSETQ.

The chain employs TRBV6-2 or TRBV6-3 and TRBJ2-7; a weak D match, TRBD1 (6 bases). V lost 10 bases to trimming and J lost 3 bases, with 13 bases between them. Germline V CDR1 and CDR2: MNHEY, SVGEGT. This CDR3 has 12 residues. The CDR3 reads CATTRTVYEQYF. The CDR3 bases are TGTGCCACCACCAGGACAGTCTACGAGCAGTACTTC.

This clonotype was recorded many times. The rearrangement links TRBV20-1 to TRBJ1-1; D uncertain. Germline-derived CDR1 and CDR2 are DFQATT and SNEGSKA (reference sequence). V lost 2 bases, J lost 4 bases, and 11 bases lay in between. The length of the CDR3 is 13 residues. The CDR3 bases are TGCAGTGCTAGAAAGGGAGCGGGCACTGAAGCTTTCTTT. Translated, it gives CSARKGAGTEAFF.

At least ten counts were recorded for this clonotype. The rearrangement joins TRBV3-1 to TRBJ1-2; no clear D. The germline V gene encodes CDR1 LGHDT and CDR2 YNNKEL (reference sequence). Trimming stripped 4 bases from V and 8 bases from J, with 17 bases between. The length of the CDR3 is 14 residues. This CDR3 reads CASSPHGPRLGYTF. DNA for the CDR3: TGTGCCAGCAGCCCCCATGGGCCGAGGCTCGGCTACACCTTC. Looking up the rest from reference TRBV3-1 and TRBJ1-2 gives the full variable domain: DTAVSQTPKYLVTQMGNDKSIKCEQNLGHDTMYWYKQDSKKFLKIMFSYNNKELIINETVPNRFSPKSPDKAHLNLHINSLELGDSAVYFCASSPHGPRLGYTFGSGTRLTVV.

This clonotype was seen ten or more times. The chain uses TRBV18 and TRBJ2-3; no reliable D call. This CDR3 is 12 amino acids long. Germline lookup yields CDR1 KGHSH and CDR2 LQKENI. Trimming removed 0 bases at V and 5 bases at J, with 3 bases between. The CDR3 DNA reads TGTGCCAGCTCACCACCGAGAGATACGCAGTATTTT. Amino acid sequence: CASSPPRDTQYF.

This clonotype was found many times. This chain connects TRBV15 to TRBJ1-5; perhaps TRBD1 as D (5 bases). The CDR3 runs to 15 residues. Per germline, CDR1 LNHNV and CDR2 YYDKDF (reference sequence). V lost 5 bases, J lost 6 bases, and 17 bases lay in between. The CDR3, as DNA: TGTGCCACCAGCCCAGGGCCGGGAGGGCGTCAGCCCCAGCATTTT. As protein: CATSPGPGGRQPQHF.